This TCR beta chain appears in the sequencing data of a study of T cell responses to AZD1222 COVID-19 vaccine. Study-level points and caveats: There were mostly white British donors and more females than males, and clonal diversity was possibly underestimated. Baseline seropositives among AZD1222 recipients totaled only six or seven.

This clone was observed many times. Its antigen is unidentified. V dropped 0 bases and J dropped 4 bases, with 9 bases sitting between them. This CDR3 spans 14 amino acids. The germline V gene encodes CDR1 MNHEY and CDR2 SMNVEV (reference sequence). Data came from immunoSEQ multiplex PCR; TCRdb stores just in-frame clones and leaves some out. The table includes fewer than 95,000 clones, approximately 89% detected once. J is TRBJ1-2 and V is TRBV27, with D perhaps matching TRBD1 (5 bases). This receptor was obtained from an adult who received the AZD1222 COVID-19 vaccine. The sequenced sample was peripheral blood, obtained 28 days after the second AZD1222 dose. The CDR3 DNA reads TGTGCCAGCAGTTTATCGAGGCAGGGCTATGGCTACACCTTC. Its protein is CASSLSRQGYGYTF.